This T cell receptor (beta chain) originates from a study of a mutant IDH1 vaccine in newly diagnosed glioma. In the study overall: Scheduled for weeks 1, 3, 5, 7, 11, 15, 19 and 23, eight vaccinations were given to patients. Most had both radiotherapy and temozolomide beforehand; others had only one. General study findings and limits: Immune responses arising from the vaccine appeared in just under 95% of patients.

This CDR3 contains 15 residues. The V gene end was trimmed by 2 bases and the J gene end by 6 bases; junction bases not matched to a gene: 6. Germline CDR1 and CDR2: SGHKS and YYEKEE (reference sequence). Concerning this clone: Its antigen is unidentified.

Using immunoSEQ multiplex PCR, the repertoire was profiled, and TCRdb retains in-frame clones only, with some absent. The table lists roughly 74,000 clones, 85% of them singletons. This sample's time point: week 23, last vaccination. A single vaccine dose contained 300 ug of mutant IDH1 20-mer peptide, and topical imiquimod was used with it. The sequence was collected from a man aged 25 to 40 with glioma. Some clones in this sample may be carry-over from other donors' samples. The source material was PBMCs, sampled from a glioma patient whose treatment included an IDH1 peptide vaccine. The J gene is TRBJ1-4, the V gene TRBV5-5; the match to TRBD1 covers 8 bases. DNA for the CDR3: TGTGCCAGCAGCTTTTTGTCAGGGGGCGATGAAAAACTGTTTTTT. It yields the protein CASSFLSGGDEKLFF.